The 5 T cell receptor beta chains listed next were all sequenced from one sample in a study of CD8+CD57+ T cells in acquired aplastic anemia. TCR beta VDJ and CDR3 were profiled, and genomic DNA was the template. One entry per CDR3 protein, called by TCRdb with MiXCR from the reads. The table includes 150,000 to 200,000 distinct CDR3 sequences, about 48% detected once. Patients chosen for sequencing had CD8+CD57+ cells that had expanded, as shown by flow cytometry. Sequenced: sorted CD4+, CD8+, or CD8+CD57+ T cells (not recorded which) from PBMCs. The receptors stem from a human donor with aplastic anemia.

The chain couples TRBV9 to TRBJ2-3, with D maybe TRBD2 (6 bases). The CDR3 is 16 amino acids. In germline, CDR1 is SGDLS, CDR2 YYNGEE. V was cut by 0 bases and J by 0 bases, with 11 bases left in between. Here the CDR3 reads CASSVDGGTSTDTQYF. CDR3 nucleotides: TGTGCCAGCAGCGTAGACGGGGGAACTAGCACAGATACGCAGTATTTT.

This clonotype was found many times. The chain combines TRBV29-1 with TRBJ1-2; a weak D match, TRBD1 (5 bases). CDR3 length equals 14 residues. Germline V CDR1 and CDR2: SQVTM, ANQGSEA. With 2 bases removed from V and 4 bases from J, the gap between germline ends came to 14 bases. The CDR3 protein is CSVETSGDGYGYTF. The CDR3 nucleotides are TGCAGCGTTGAAACTTCTGGGGACGGCTATGGCTACACCTTC.

In its sample, this clonotype was seen a few times. V usage is TRBV19 and J usage is TRBJ2-7; 9 positions match TRBD1. The germline V gene encodes CDR1 LNHDA and CDR2 SQIVND (reference sequence). Unmatched junction bases numbered 4, after V lost 6 bases and J lost 1 base. This CDR3 has 14 residues. This CDR3 reads CASSRDRVSYEQYF. The CDR3 bases are TGTGCCAGTAGCCGGGACAGGGTGTCCTACGAGCAGTACTTC.

The V gene is TRBV2, the J gene TRBJ1-2; 7 bases map to TRBD1. Trimming removed 3 bases from V and 4 bases from J; junction bases left unmatched: 8. Germline lookup yields CDR1 SNHLY and CDR2 FYNNEI. The CDR3 spans 15 residues. CDR3 nucleotide sequence: TGTGCCAGCAGTGAGGGACAGCCTCAGCTCTATGGCTACACCTTC. This encodes CASSEGQPQLYGYTF. Together with reference TRBV2 and TRBJ1-2, the CDR3 gives the full variable domain: EPEVTQTPSHQVTQMGQEVILRCVPISNHLYFYWYRQILGQKVEFLVSFYNNEISEKSEIFDDQFSVERPDGSNFTLKIRSTKLEDSAMYFCASSEGQPQLYGYTFGSGTRLTVV.

This clonotype was counted a single time. V is TRBV7-9 and J is TRBJ1-1; D unresolved. Trimming removed 0 bases at V and 2 bases at J, with 7 bases between. The CDR3 has 14 residues. Germline CDR1 reads SEHNR; CDR2 reads FQNEAQ (reference sequence). CDR3 residues: CASSLAGRNTEAFF. CDR3 DNA sequence: TGTGCCAGCAGCTTAGCAGGGCGCAACACTGAAGCTTTCTTT. The entire variable domain, with the rest obtained from reference TRBV7-9 and TRBJ1-1, is as follows: DTGVSQNPRHKITKRGQNVTFRCDPISEHNRLYWYRQTLGQGPEFLTYFQNEAQLEKSRLLSDRFSAERPKGSFSTLEIQRTEQGDSAMYLCASSLAGRNTEAFFGQGTRLTVV.